Reported below is one TCR beta chain. The antigen it recognizes is unknown. Base qualities are not at hand, and no much larger clone is one base apart. This entry belongs to a study of cytomegalovirus exposure and HLA in healthy donors (dated by TCRdb to 2015 to 2018). Background on the whole study: In an earlier analysis of under 600 of the donors, around 300 Gb of sequence data and approximately 100 million unique TCR beta sequences from 150 million to 200 million T cells were reported. Five DR-DQ haplotypes were treated as single units for association and clustering because of strong linkage in the cohort. To study patterns of TCR occurrence, a later analysis re-analyzed previously published TCR beta repertoires from hundreds of donors and added high-resolution HLA genotyping. In a later genetic analysis, genome-wide SNP genotypes for about 65% of the roughly 670 donors were used, and that subset was treated as a discovery cohort. All discovery cohort repertoires had been generated on a single sequencing platform. Using immunosequencing, the study profiled T cell repertoires from fewer than 850 subjects and related those repertoires to cytomegalovirus serostatus. The study combined high-throughput TCR immunosequencing, statistical association of individual TCRs with disease status, and machine learning to predict cytomegalovirus infection status. Both class I and class II loci were covered by HLA typing, at four-digit resolution. Approximately 310 gigabases of sequencing data and approximately 85 million unique TCR sequences were included in an early release covering about 700 HLA-typed donors. Alongside the repertoire data, information on donor age, sex, ethnicity and CMV serostatus was compiled. An earlier analysis of fewer than 750 of the donors used high-throughput TCR beta sequencing to judge whether each TCR beta V gene segment behaved as functional or pseudogenic. On average, about 240,000 unique TCR beta nucleotide sequences were sequenced per donor among 398 genotyped donors of the cohort, with roughly 19% of those sequences being non-productive. The aim of the study was to test whether cataloging public T cell receptors could identify signatures of past pathogen exposure. The later analysis used no new phenotypic data to find candidate immune exposures, relying instead on TCR beta sequences and their occurrence across donors. Along with the approximately 620-subject first cohort, a separate validation cohort of 120 different subjects was used. The number of donors typed differed by locus, with roughly 620-630 for A, B, C, DRB1 and DQB1, around 500 for DQA1, nearly 610 for DPA1, and approximately 470 for DPB1. Of the roughly 400 genotyped donors, roughly 80% fell in the genetic ancestry cluster associated with self-reported Caucasian donors.

The cohort comprised 670 or so healthy bone marrow donors. At the time of sampling, all cohort members were nominally healthy, though unrecorded immune exposures were likely present. The donor was CMV seropositive and was included in the group of 250 to 300 seropositive cohort members. A peripheral blood sample was provided by each donor, and peripheral blood mononuclear cells were used for TCR beta sequencing. The Qiagen DNeasy Blood Extraction Kit was used to extract genomic DNA from the blood cell samples. Libraries were prepared through the immunoSEQ multiplex PCR assay. A mixture of 60 forward primers for TCR Vbeta segments and 13 reverse primers for TCR Jbeta segments was used in the multiplex PCR. The CDR3 region of rearranged TCR beta genes was amplified from genomic DNA with a multiplex PCR assay. The Illumina HiSeq System was used to sequence the amplified TCR beta libraries as 87-base-pair reads. Per the original workflow: Across the 500 to 850 repertoires, a later analysis counted approximately 83 million unique TCR beta chains, roughly 11 million of which were shared by at least two donors. Raw reads were error-corrected and collapsed into unique sequences with a nearest-neighbor algorithm that merged closely related sequences to remove PCR and sequencing errors. To assign V, D and J gene segments, CDR3 sequences were aligned to IMGT reference sequences. For a sequence to be retained, a match of at least six nucleotides was required to both a V gene segment and a J gene segment. A rearrangement was called productive if the CDR3 had no stop codons and remained in frame with V and J, and every other rearrangement was called non-productive. CDR3 was defined by IMGT convention, running from the second conserved V-encoded cysteine to the conserved J-encoded phenylalanine. In an earlier analysis of around 600 of the donors, sequences lacking an unambiguous match to a single V gene segment were excluded. An earlier analysis of 550 to 650 of the donors classified V segments as functional when productive rearrangements were above 56.7% and as segregating when the standard deviation between donors was above 5%. A statistical classification framework was built to diagnose cytomegalovirus status from the catalog of TCR beta chain sequences. A later analysis assigned V and J genes by comparing TCR nucleotide sequences with IMGT/GENE-DB human TR gene sequences. The TCRdist pipeline was used in a later analysis to assign CDR3 sequences and most-parsimonious VDJ recombination scenarios. A later analysis defined each TCR beta chain by its CDR3 amino acid sequence plus V-gene family, and excluded reads lacking a unique V-gene family. As a way to deal with suspected cross-contamination and a sequencing artifact, a later analysis dropped more than 500 nucleotide sequences that were highly shared and had low generation probability. In a later analysis, a clonal expansion index for each public chain was calculated from normalized within-repertoire ranks of inferred template counts. A later analysis computed generation probabilities with a VDJ recombination model fitted to out-of-frame rearrangements, and checked the results against IGoR. Hypergeometric tests were used in a later analysis to score TCR-TCR, TCR-HLA and TCR-CMV co-occurrence, with a repertoire-size bias correction applied to the TCR pairs. In a later analysis, false discovery rates were estimated by permuting HLA or CMV assignments 20 times. A later analysis grouped co-occurring TCRs with DBSCAN, adding TCRdist sequence similarity when clustering within HLA-allele-positive subsets. For co-occurrence clustering, repertoires with fewer than 30,000 or more than 120,000 public chains were excluded, along with five repertoires with anomalous nucleotide sharing. TCRdb took over this immuneACCESS table, retaining in-frame rearrangements with V and J assigned. Such tables are incomplete; in checked studies, under half of the missing clones stem from an unresolved V gene, and the remainder is unexplained. The V and J calls and clone size are taken from that table; D and trimming were inferred from the DNA. This sample is represented by about 180,000 clones; approximately 73% of them were singletons. 2% to 2.5% of the sample belongs to the ten largest clones.

V and J are trimmed by 1 base and 4 bases, and the gene matches miss 3 bases of the junction. Measured from the cysteine to the phenylalanine, the CDR3 is 16 residues long. The entry retains the CDR3 DNA only, 48 bases that are in frame from base 1. The germline V gene provides CDR1 SGHRS and CDR2 YFSETQ. What the research found in general, with its limitations: The sequencing pipeline was judged likely to have produced a cluster of highly shared sequence variants as a technical artifact. A later analysis reported that several top co-occurrence clusters appeared linked to parvovirus B19, influenza, CMV and Epstein-Barr virus. In a later analysis, most CMV-associated TCR beta chains were found to appear HLA-restricted, with HLA associations seemingly driven largely by CMV exposure. The cohort was sequenced for TCR beta chains only, and without alpha or paired-chain data the features that could be detected were limited. In both the original and validation cohorts, the classifier was reported to diagnose cytomegalovirus status with high specificity and sensitivity. An association between a missense DCLRE1C variant and V-gene and J-gene trimming of TCR beta chains was found in a later genetic analysis and replicated in an independent cohort. Because counts were too low, about 18 rarely observed V segments, including chromosome 9 orphons, were left out of the earlier analysis of roughly 600 of the donors. Broadly in line with IMGT annotations, most TCR beta V segments showed up in productive rearrangements about 87% or about 30% of the time in an earlier analysis of around 550 of the donors. Sequencing depth was assumed to be roughly uniform across donors in the presence/absence analyses, though that assumption may not hold. Most TCR sequences were seen in very few donors, while some public TCRs were found in many individuals. Compared with the approximately 600-donor mean, donors in an Asian-associated ancestry cluster had fewer N-insertions in productive TCRs, according to a later genetic analysis. When HLA alleles, especially DR and DQ, strongly co-occurred, TCR associations were difficult to assign to individual alleles. A later analysis found that HLA-associated TCR beta chains were more clonally expanded and had lower generation probabilities than equally common non-associated chains. A total of 150 to 200 TCR beta chains were listed by the study as associated with cytomegalovirus. The authors suggested that the approach could potentially be generalized to other disease states and immunological phenotypes. Some IMGT-functional V segments, including TRBV6-2 and TRBV6-3, could not be distinguished by the 87-base-pair reads and were therefore excluded. Three of the identified cytomegalovirus-associated TCR beta chains were confirmed in vitro to be specific for cytomegalovirus antigens. Linkage disequilibrium might explain the correlated functional status among segregating V segments, but an unknown experimental factor could not be ruled out. HLA typing was unavailable for some donors at each locus, so association tests used only the typed subset. For the cohort, immune exposure information was limited to CMV serostatus. A later analysis found that TCR association rates varied across HLA loci, with DRB1 alleles showing the most associated TCRs and HLA-C alleles the fewest. In a later analysis, 16,951 TCR beta sequences were associated with specific HLA alleles at a false discovery rate of 0.05. A further reported finding was that TCR beta sequences accurately predicted the HLA-A and HLA-B alleles for most subjects in the first cohort.

The TCR sequence derives from a woman aged 25 to 39 in good health and CMV-seropositive. Sequencing used PBMCs. Recombination linked TRBV5-1 to TRBJ2-1, and 12 bases in between align with TRBD2. Here the CDR3 is given as CASSLPGTSGYNEQFF. The nucleotides read TGCGCCAGCAGCTTGCCCGGGACTAGCGGGTACAATGAGCAGTTCTTC.